A selection of T cell receptor beta chains follows, all from one sample in a study of CD8 T cells in Susac syndrome. TCRdb re-called the immunoSEQ multiplex PCR reads with MiXCR, one entry per CDR3 protein. The sample holds some 240,000 distinct CDR3 sequences; 90% to 97% are singletons and the top ten take 0.1%. The material sequenced was CD4+ T cells from PBMCs. All receptors derive from a human donor with Susac syndrome. Each CDR3 is given without its conserved first and last residue. D genes are given only for firm matches.

d_call: NA
cdr3_length: 10
j_call: TRBJ1-1
v_call: TRBV30
cdr3_aa: AWSVGNTEAF

d_call: NA
cdr3_length: 14
j_call: TRBJ2-7
v_call: TRBV11-3
cdr3_aa: ASSLDRLGQNYEQY

d_call: NA
cdr3_length: 12
j_call: TRBJ2-1
v_call: TRBV20-1
cdr3_aa: SARFAASYNEQF

d_call: NA
cdr3_length: 14
j_call: TRBJ1-1
v_call: TRBV5-1
cdr3_aa: ASSFLGSGRNTEAF

d_call: NA
cdr3_length: 13
j_call: TRBJ2-3
v_call: TRBV20-1
cdr3_aa: SAQRGRQSTDTQY

d_call: TRBD2
cdr3_length: 13
j_call: TRBJ2-1
v_call: TRBV24-1
cdr3_aa: ATSKTSGRDNEQF

d_call: TRBD1
cdr3_length: 9
j_call: TRBJ2-3
v_call: TRBV6-6
cdr3_aa: ASRKSGTEY

d_call: TRBD1
cdr3_length: 11
j_call: TRBJ1-5
v_call: TRBV28
cdr3_aa: ASSRTGDQPQH

d_call: NA
cdr3_length: 13
j_call: TRBJ2-1
v_call: TRBV5-4
cdr3_aa: ASSQTRGSYNEQF

d_call: NA
cdr3_length: 10
j_call: TRBJ2-3
v_call: TRBV12-3/TRBV12-4
cdr3_aa: ASSLGEATQY

d_call: NA
cdr3_length: 12
j_call: TRBJ2-3
v_call: TRBV20-1
cdr3_aa: SARAPASTDTQY

d_call: NA
cdr3_length: 11
j_call: TRBJ2-7
v_call: TRBV9
cdr3_aa: ASSVATRGEQY

d_call: NA
cdr3_length: 12
j_call: TRBJ2-4
v_call: TRBV3-1
cdr3_aa: ASSPRLLDHIQY

d_call: NA
cdr3_length: 9
j_call: TRBJ1-1
v_call: TRBV30
cdr3_aa: AWSVVDEAF

d_call: NA
cdr3_length: 11
j_call: TRBJ1-1
v_call: TRBV21-1
cdr3_aa: ARYTDRNTEAF

d_call: TRBD1
cdr3_length: 12
j_call: TRBJ2-7
v_call: TRBV29-1
cdr3_aa: SAKIRQGIYEQY

d_call: NA
cdr3_length: 11
j_call: TRBJ2-5
v_call: TRBV30
cdr3_aa: AWSGGGQETQY

d_call: NA
cdr3_length: 11
j_call: TRBJ1-1
v_call: TRBV7-9
cdr3_aa: ASSLEEGTEAF

d_call: TRBD1
cdr3_length: 9
j_call: TRBJ2-5
v_call: TRBV20-1
cdr3_aa: SAADWDSGY